This T cell receptor beta chain stems from a study of blood T cell repertoires in COVID-19. The germline V gene has CDR1 LGHDT and CDR2 YNNKEL (reference sequence). There are 15 residues in the CDR3. On this clone: One end of the junction does not line up with germline, which may come from a read error.

The protocol was immunoSEQ multiplex PCR, while the TCRdb copy is restricted to in-frame clones and leaves out a portion. The data show about 48,000 clones, 90% seen once. This chain uses TRBV3-1 (or the pseudogene TRBV3-2) with TRBJ2-1, with D possibly TRBD2 on 6 matching bases. The sequenced sample consisted of peripheral blood. The receptor comes from a man aged 65 to 79 with acute or convalescent COVID-19. Written as DNA, the CDR3 is TGCGCCAGCAGCCTCGGGACTCCGGCGCTCAGTGAGCAGTTCTTC. Protein: CASSLGTPALSEQFF.